Below, 6 T cell receptor beta chains from the same sample are listed, as sequenced in a study of early T cells in non-severe SARS-CoV-2 infection. TCRdb processed the 5' RACE reads anew with MiXCR; each CDR3 protein has one entry. The repertoire holds tens of thousands of distinct CDR3 sequences, with 4% to 4.5% as singletons. Sequencing was performed on whole blood. The receptors come from an adult who was a healthcare worker with PCR-confirmed SARS-CoV-2 infection or an uninfected control (not recorded which).

This clonotype has ten or more counts. This rearrangement joins TRBV20-1 to TRBJ2-7; tentatively, D is TRBD1 (5 bases). CDR1 and CDR2 from the germline V gene are DFQATT and SNEGSKA (reference sequence). Trimming took off 2 bases at V and 2 bases at J, with 10 bases between the two ends. The CDR3 runs 13 residues. The CDR3 spells CSARNRLTYEQYF. The CDR3, as DNA: TGCAGTGCTAGAAACAGGCTAACCTACGAGCAGTACTTC.

The sample holds a few counts of this clonotype. The rearrangement uses TRBV29-1 and TRBJ1-1, with 8 nucleotides matching TRBD1. The ends lost 6 bases at V and 4 bases at J; junction bases unmatched: 10. The CDR3 loop spans 14 amino acids. Germline V CDR1 and CDR2: SQVTM, ANQGSEA. Here the CDR3 DNA reads TGCAGCGTCGACCGACAGGGGTTAAGCACTGAAGCTTTCTTT. This codes for CSVDRQGLSTEAFF.

In this sample, this clonotype turned up many times. The rearrangement joins TRBV19 to TRBJ2-3; 10 positions match TRBD2. The CDR3 is made up of 16 amino acids. The ends lost 4 bases at V and 2 bases at J; junction bases unmatched: 6. Germline V CDR1 and CDR2: LNHDA, SQIVND (reference sequence). The CDR3 DNA reads as TGTGCCAGTAGTAGAGGACTAGCGGAATACACAGATACGCAGTATTTT. Translated, it gives CASSRGLAEYTDTQYF.

Turning to this clonotype: A much larger clonotype is one base distant, so this may be a read error. The chain has TRBV6-5 and TRBJ2-3; the D gene is possibly TRBD1 (5 bases). Germline V CDR1 and CDR2: MNHEY, SVGAGI. Trimming shortened V by 5 bases and J by 7 bases, and 16 bases separated the two germline ends. This CDR3 region has 14 residues. The CDR3 DNA follows: TGTGCCAGCAGTACGTGGACATGGGGATATACGCAGTATTTT. Encoded protein: CASSTWTWGYTQYF.

This clonotype has a count of ten or more. The gene calls are TRBV6-2 or TRBV6-3 and TRBJ2-7; D unresolved. Trimming cost V 5 bases and J 0 bases, with 14 bases left between them. Germline values: CDR1 MNHEY, CDR2 SVGEGT. The CDR3 runs 15 residues. This CDR3 reads CASSHNPPYSYEQYF. CDR3 DNA sequence: TGTGCCAGCAGTCACAACCCCCCTTACTCCTACGAGCAGTACTTC.

This clonotype was seen repeatedly, ten times or more. V and J are TRBV29-1 and TRBJ2-7, with 8 nucleotides matching TRBD1. From germline, CDR1 is SQVTM and CDR2 ANQGSEA. V gave up 6 bases and J gave up 0 bases; unmatched junction bases: 7. The CDR3 covers 14 residues. This CDR3 reads CSVGQGLSSYEQYF. The CDR3 DNA sequence: TGCAGCGTCGGACAGGGTTTGAGCTCCTACGAGCAGTACTTC.